This T cell receptor beta chain was sequenced during a study of T cells after yellow fever vaccination. Study-level results: Shared CD4/CD8 clonotypes were a small share, likely from convergent recombination. Most primary-vaccination clones reappeared after the booster (around 95% CD4, about 88% CD8). There was a possibility that FACS-sorted repertoires contained abundant clonotypes contaminating from the bulk population.

Germline CDR1 is SNHLY and CDR2 is FYNNEI. The CDR3 contains 16 residues. The germline V and J ends were trimmed by 2 bases and 2 bases, with 10 bases remaining between them. Only a few counts were recorded for this clonotype. Antigen unknown. The authors made TCR cDNA by 5'RACE template switching, adding a universal primer site and UMIs. TCRdb fed the 5' RACE reads into MiXCR, producing one record per CDR3 protein. The data show 340,000 or so distinct CDR3 sequences, roughly an eighth seen once. Sequences were derived from CD4+ T cells sorted from PBMCs, sampled 15 days after the yellow fever booster vaccination. The origin of this receptor is a man younger than 35 who received the YFV17D yellow fever vaccine. This rearrangement joins TRBV2 to TRBJ2-6, with D uncertain. CDR3 DNA sequence: TGTGCCAGCAGTGAAAATCTTTTCCCTGGGGCCAACGTCCTGACTTTC. Encoded protein: CASSENLFPGANVLTF.